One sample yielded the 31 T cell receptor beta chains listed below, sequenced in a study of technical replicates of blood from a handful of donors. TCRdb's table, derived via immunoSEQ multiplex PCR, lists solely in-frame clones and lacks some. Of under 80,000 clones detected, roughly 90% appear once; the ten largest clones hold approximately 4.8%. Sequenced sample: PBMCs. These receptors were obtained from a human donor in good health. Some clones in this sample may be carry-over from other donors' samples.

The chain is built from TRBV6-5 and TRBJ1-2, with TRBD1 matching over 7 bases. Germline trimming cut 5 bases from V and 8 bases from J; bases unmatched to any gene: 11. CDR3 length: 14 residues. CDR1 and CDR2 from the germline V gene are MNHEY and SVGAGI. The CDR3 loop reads CASSKGAGNKGYTF. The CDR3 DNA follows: TGTGCCAGCAGTAAGGGGGCCGGGAATAAAGGCTACACCTTC.

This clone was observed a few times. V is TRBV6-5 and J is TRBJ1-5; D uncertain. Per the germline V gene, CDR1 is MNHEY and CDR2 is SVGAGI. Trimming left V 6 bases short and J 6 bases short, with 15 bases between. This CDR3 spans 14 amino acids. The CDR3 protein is CASRYNGLSQPQHF. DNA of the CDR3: TGTGCCAGCAGATACAATGGGCTGTCTCAGCCCCAGCATTTT.

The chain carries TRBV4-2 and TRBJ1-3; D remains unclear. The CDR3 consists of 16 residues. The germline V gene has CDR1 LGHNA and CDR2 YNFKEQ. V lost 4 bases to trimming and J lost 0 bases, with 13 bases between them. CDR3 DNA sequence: TGTGCCAGCAGCCCCGGGGTCGGTCGCTCTGGAAACACCATATATTTT. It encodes CASSPGVGRSGNTIYF.

CDR3 bases: TGTGCCAGCAGCGTAGTTAGCGGGGAGGGCGAGCAGTACTTC. This gives the protein CASSVVSGEGEQYF. The V call is TRBV9, the J call TRBJ2-7, with 8 bases that match TRBD2. V was pared by 0 bases and J by 6 bases, with 5 bases of the junction left unmatched. The CDR3 is made up of 14 amino acids. Germline V gene data show CDR1 as SGDLS and CDR2 as YYNGEE.

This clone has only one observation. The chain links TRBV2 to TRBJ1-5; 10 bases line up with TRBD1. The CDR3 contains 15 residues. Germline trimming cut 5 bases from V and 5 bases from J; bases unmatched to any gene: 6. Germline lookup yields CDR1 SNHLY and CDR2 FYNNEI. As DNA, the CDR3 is TGTGCCAGCAGTCCGGGACAGGGGCCTTATCAGCCCCAGCATTTT. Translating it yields CASSPGQGPYQPQHF.

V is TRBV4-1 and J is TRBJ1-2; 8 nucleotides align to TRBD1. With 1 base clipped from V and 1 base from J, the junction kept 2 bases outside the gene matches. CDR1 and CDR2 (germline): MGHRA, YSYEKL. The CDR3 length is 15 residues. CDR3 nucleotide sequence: TGCGCCAGCAGCCAAGGGACAGGGAGTAACTATGGCTACACCTTC. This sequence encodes CASSQGTGSNYGYTF.

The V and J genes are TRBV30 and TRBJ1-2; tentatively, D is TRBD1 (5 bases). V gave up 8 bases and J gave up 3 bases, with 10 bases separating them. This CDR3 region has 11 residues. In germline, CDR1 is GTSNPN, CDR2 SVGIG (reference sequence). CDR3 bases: TGTGCCGGGGGGTGGGACTATGGCTACACCTTC. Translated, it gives CAGGWDYGYTF. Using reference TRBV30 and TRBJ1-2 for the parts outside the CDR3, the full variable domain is SQTIHQWPATLVQPVGSPLSLECTVEGTSNPNLYWYRQAAGRGLQLLFYSVGIGQISSEVPQNLSASRPQDRQFILSSKKLLLSDSGFYLCAGGWDYGYTFGSGTRLTVV.

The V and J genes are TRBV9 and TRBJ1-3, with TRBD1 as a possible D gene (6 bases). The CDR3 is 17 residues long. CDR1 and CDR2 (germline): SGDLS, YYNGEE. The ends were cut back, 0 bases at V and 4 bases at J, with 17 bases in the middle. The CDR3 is CASSVERAGAWGNTIYF. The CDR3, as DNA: TGTGCCAGCAGCGTAGAGCGCGCGGGGGCTTGGGGAAACACCATATATTTT.

Here the CDR3 reads CAISESNGFEQFF. The CDR3 bases are TGTGCCATCAGTGAGTCGAACGGTTTTGAGCAGTTCTTC. V is TRBV10-3 and J is TRBJ2-1; the D is unclear. The germline V and J ends were trimmed by 0 bases and 9 bases, with 9 bases remaining between them. CDR3 length: 13 amino acids. Germline V gives CDR1 ENHRY, CDR2 SYGVKD.

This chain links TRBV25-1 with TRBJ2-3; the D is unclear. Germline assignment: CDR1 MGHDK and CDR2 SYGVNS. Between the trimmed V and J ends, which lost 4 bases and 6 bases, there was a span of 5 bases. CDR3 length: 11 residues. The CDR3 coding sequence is TGTGCCAGCAGTGCAGTGGATACGCAGTATTTT. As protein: CASSAVDTQYF.

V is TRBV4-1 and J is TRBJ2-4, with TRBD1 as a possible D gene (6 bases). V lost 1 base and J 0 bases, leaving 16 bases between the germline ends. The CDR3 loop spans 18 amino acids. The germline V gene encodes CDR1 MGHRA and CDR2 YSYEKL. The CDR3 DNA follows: TGCGCCAGCAGCCAAGTGAACGCCTGGGGGCTAGCCAAAAACATTCAGTACTTC. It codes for CASSQVNAWGLAKNIQYF.

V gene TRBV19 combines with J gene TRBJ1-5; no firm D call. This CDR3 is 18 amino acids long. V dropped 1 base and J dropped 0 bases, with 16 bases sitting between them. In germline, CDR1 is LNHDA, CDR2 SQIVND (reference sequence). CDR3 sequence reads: CASSIGEPAVYSNQPQHF. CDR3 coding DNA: TGTGCCAGTAGTATAGGAGAGCCCGCCGTCTATAGCAATCAGCCCCAGCATTTT.

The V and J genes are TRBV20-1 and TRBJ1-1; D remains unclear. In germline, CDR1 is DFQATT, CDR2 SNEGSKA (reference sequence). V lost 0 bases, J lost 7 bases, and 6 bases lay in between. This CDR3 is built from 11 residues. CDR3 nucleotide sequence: TGCAGTGCTAGAGATCGGGGTGAAGCTTTCTTT. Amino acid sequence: CSARDRGEAFF.

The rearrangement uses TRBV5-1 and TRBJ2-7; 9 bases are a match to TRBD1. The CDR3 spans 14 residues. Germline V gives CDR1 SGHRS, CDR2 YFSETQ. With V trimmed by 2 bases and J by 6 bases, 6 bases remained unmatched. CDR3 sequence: CASSLPGQGLEQYF. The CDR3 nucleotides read TGCGCCAGCAGCTTACCGGGACAGGGCCTCGAGCAGTACTTC.

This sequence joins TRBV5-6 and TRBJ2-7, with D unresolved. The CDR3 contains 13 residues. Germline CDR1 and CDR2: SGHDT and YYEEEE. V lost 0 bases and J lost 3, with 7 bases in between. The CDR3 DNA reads TGTGCCAGCAGCTTGGGACACCTCTACGAGCAGTACTTC. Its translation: CASSLGHLYEQYF.

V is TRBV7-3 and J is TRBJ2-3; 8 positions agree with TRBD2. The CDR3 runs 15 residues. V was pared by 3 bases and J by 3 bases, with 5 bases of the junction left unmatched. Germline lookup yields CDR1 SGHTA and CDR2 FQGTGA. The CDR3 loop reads CASSLDGRETDTQYF. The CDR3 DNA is TGTGCCAGCAGCTTGGACGGGAGGGAGACAGATACGCAGTATTTT.

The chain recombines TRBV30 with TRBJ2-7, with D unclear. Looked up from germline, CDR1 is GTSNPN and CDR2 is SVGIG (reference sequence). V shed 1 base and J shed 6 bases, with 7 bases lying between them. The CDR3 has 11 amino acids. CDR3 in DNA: TGTGCCTGGAGTGGCTCGGGCGAGCAGTACTTC. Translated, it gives CAWSGSGEQYF.

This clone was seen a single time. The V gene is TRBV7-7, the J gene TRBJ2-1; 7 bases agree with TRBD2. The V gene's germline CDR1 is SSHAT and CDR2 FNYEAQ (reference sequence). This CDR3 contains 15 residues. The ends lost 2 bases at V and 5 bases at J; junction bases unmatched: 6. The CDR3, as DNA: TGTGCCAGCAGCTTAAACGCGGGGGATCACAATGAGCAGTTCTTC. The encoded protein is CASSLNAGDHNEQFF.

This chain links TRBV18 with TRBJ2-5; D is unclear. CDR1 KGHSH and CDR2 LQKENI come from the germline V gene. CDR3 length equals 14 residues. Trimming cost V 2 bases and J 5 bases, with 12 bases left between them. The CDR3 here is CASSPRKLEETQYF. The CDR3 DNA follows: TGTGCCAGCTCACCAAGAAAGCTGGAGGAGACCCAGTACTTC. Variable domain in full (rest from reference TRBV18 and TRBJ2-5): NAGVMQNPRHLVRRRGQEARLRCSPMKGHSHVYWYRQLPEEGLKFMVYLQKENIIDESGMPKERFSAEFPKEGPSILRIQQVVRGDSAAYFCASSPRKLEETQYFGPGTRLLVL.

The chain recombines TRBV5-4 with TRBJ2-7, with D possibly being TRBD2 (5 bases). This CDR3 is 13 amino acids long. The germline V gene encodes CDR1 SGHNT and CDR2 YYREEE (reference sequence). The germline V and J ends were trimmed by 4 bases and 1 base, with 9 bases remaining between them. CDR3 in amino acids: CASSPGISYEQYF. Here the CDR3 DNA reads TGTGCCAGCAGCCCCGGGATTTCCTACGAGCAGTACTTC.

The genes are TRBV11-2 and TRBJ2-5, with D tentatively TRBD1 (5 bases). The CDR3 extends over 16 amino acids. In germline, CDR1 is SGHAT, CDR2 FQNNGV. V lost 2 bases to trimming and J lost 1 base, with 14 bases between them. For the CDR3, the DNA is TGTGCCAGCAGCTTAAACTTGGGGCAGATCCAAGAGACCCAGTACTTC. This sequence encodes CASSLNLGQIQETQYF.

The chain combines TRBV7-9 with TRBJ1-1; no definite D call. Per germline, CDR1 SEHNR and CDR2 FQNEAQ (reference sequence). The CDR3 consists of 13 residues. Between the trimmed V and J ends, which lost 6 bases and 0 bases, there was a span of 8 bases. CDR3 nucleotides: TGTGCCAGCAGGACGGAGATGAACACTGAAGCTTTCTTT. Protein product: CASRTEMNTEAFF. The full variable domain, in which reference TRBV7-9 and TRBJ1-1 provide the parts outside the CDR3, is DTGVSQNPRHKITKRGQNVTFRCDPISEHNRLYWYRQTLGQGPEFLTYFQNEAQLEKSRLLSDRFSAERPKGSFSTLEIQRTEQGDSAMYLCASRTEMNTEAFFGQGTRLTVV.

The CDR3 loop is CASSVGQAQETQYF. In nucleotides, the CDR3 is TGTGCCAGCAGCGTAGGACAGGCCCAAGAGACCCAGTACTTC. The chain recombines TRBV9 with TRBJ2-5; weak D call: TRBD1 (6 bases). V was shortened by 0 bases and J by 1 base, with 7 bases between the two germline ends. CDR1 and CDR2 (germline): SGDLS, YYNGEE. The CDR3 runs 14 residues.

The CDR3 reads CASSLLAGEETQYF. The CDR3 nucleotides are TGCGCCAGCAGCTTGTTAGCGGGGGAAGAGACCCAGTACTTC. The V and J genes are TRBV5-1 and TRBJ2-5, with 9 positions matching TRBD2. CDR3 length equals 14 residues. Germline V gene sequence: CDR1 SGHRS, CDR2 YFSETQ. J gave up 3 bases and V 1 base, and 1 base lay outside the gene matches.

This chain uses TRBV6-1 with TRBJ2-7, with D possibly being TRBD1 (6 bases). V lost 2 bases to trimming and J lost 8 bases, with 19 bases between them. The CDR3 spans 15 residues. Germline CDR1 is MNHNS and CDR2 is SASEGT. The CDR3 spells CASSELVVGAAKQYF. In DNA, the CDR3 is TGTGCCAGCAGTGAATTGGTAGTGGGGGCAGCCAAGCAGTACTTC.

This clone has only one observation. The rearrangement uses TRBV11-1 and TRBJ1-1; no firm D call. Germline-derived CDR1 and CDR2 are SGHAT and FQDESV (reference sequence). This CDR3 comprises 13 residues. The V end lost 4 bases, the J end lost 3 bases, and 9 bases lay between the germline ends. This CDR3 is CASSSAPDTEAFF. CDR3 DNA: TGTGCCAGCAGCTCAGCCCCGGACACTGAAGCTTTCTTT.

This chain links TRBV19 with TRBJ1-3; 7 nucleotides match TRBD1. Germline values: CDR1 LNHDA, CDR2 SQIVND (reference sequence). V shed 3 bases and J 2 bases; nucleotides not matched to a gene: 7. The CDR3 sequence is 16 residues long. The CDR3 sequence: CASSIRGRGTGNTIYF. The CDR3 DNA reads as TGTGCCAGTAGTATTCGCGGCAGGGGGACTGGAAACACCATATATTTT.

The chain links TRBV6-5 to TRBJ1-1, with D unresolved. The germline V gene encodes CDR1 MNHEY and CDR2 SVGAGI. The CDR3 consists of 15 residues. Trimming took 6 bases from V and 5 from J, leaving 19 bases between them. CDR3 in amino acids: CASSAAAHKGTEAFF. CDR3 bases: TGTGCCAGCAGCGCAGCGGCCCACAAAGGGACTGAAGCTTTCTTT.

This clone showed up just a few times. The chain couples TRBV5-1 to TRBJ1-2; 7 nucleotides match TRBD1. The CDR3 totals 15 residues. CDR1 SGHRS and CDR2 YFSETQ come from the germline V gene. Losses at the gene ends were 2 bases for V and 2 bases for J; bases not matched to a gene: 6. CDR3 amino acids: CASSLTGVANYGYTF. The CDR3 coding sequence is TGCGCCAGCAGCTTAACAGGGGTAGCCAACTATGGCTACACCTTC.

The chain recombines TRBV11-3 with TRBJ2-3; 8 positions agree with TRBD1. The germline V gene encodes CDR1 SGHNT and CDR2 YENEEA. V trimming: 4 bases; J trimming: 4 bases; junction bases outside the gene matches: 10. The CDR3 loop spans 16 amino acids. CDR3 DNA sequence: TGTGCCAGCAGCTCCCGACAGGGGTCATTGGCAGATACGCAGTATTTT. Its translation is CASSSRQGSLADTQYF. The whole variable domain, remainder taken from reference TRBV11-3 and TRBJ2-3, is EAGVVQSPRYKIIEKKQPVAFWCNPISGHNTLYWYLQNLGQGPELLIRYENEEAVDDSQLPKDRFSAERLKGVDSTLKIQPAELGDSAVYLCASSSRQGSLADTQYFGPGTRLTVL.

CDR3 protein: CASSQDSLGEQFF. CDR3 nucleotide sequence: TGCGCCAGCAGCCAAGATTCTCTCGGTGAGCAGTTCTTC. The chain carries TRBV4-1 and TRBJ2-1; no firm D call. Germline values: CDR1 MGHRA, CDR2 YSYEKL. Trimming cost V 0 bases and J 9 bases, with 9 bases left between them. This CDR3 contains 13 residues.